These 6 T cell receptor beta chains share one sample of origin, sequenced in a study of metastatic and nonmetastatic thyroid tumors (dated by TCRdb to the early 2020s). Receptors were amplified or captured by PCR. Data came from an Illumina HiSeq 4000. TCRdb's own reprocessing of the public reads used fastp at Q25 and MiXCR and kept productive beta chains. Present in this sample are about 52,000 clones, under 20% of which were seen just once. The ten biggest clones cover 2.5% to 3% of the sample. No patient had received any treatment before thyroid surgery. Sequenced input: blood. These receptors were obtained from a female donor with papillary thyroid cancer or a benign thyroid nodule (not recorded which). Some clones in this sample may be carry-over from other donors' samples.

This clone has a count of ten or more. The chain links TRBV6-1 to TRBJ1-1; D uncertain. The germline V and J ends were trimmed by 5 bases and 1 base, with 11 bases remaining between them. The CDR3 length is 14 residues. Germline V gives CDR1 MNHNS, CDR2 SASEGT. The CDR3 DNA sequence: TGTGCCAGCAGTAACCCCCCCGGGAACACTGAAGCTTTCTTT. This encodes CASSNPPGNTEAFF.

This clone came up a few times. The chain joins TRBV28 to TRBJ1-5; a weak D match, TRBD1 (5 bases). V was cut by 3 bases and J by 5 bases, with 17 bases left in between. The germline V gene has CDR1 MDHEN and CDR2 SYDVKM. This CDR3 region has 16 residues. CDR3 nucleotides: TGTGCCAGCAGTTTTGGGGGTGGAGGGGCCTATCAGCCCCAGCATTTT. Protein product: CASSFGGGGAYQPQHF.

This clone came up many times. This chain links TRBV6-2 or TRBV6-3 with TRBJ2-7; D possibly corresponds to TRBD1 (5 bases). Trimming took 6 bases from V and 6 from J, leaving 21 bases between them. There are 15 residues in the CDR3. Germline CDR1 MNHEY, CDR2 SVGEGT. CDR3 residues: CASSLVGIAQGEQYF. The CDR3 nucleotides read TGTGCCAGCAGCCTGGTGGGGATCGCGCAGGGCGAGCAGTACTTC.

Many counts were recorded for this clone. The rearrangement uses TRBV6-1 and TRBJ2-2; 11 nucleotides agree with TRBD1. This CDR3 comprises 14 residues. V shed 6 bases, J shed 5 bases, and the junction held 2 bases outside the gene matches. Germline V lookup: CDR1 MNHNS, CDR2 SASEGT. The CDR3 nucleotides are TGTGCCAGCAGAGGGACAGGGGGGACCGGGGAGCTGTTTTTT. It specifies CASRGTGGTGELFF.

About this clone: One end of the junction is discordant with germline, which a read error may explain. CDR3 in DNA: TGTGCCAGCATCTTAAGGCGAGCGGATGCTGTGGGGGATACGCAGTATTTT. Its protein is CASILRRADAVGDTQYF. The chain carries TRBV7-3 and TRBJ2-3, with a tentative D call TRBD2 (5 bases). Germline V gives CDR1 SGHTA, CDR2 FQGTGA. This CDR3 has 17 residues. Complete variable domain (other parts from reference TRBV7-3 and TRBJ2-3): GAGVSQTPSNKVTEKGKYVELRCDPISGHTALYWYRQSLGQGPEFLIYFQGTGAADDSGLPNDRFFAVRPEGSVSTLKIQRTERGDSAVYLCASILRRADAVGDTQYFGPGTRLTVL.

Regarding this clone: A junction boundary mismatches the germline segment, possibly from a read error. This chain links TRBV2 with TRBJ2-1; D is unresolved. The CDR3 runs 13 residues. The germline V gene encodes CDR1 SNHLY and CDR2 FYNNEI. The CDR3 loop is CASSDTWVNELFF. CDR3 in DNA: TGTGCCAGCAGCGACACATGGGTCAATGAGCTGTTCTTC.